These 12 T cell receptor beta chains share one sample of origin, sequenced in a study of Tregs in tolerant kidney transplant recipients. TCRdb keeps only in-frame clones here, not all; method: immunoSEQ multiplex PCR. The sample gives fewer than 100,000 clones, 80% to 95% of which show up once; 0.46% is in the top ten. Here the sequenced sample was CD4+ T cells from blood, taken before the transplant. The origin of the receptors is a human donor who received a combined kidney and bone marrow transplant.

The CDR3 protein is CASSPRIGGAHYGYTF. As DNA, the CDR3 is TGTGCCAGCTCACCACGGATAGGTGGGGCCCACTATGGCTACACCTTC. V is TRBV18 and J is TRBJ1-2; D is perhaps TRBD1 (5 bases). CDR3 length: 16 amino acids. CDR1 and CDR2 (germline): KGHSH, LQKENI. Trimming took 1 base from V and 3 from J, leaving 15 bases between them.

This chain links TRBV5-1 with TRBJ2-1; 7 bases line up with TRBD2. The CDR3 is made up of 15 amino acids. V lost 0 bases and J lost 5; bases outside the gene matches: 5. From germline, CDR1 is SGHRS and CDR2 YFSETQ. The CDR3 DNA follows: TGCGCCAGCAGCTTGGTTCTAGCGGAGGACAATGAGCAGTTCTTC. Protein product: CASSLVLAEDNEQFF.

This chain joins TRBV19 and TRBJ1-5; TRBD1 might be the D (6 bases). V was trimmed by 0 bases and J by 4 bases, leaving 16 bases between them. The CDR3 runs 17 residues. Germline CDR1 LNHDA, CDR2 SQIVND (reference sequence). In nucleotides, the CDR3 is TGTGCCAGTAGTATAGAACACAGGGTTTTGTCAAATCAGCCCCAGCATTTT. Translation gives CASSIEHRVLSNQPQHF.

Concerning this clone itself: The sample has other DNA sequences that encode this CDR3 too. V and J are TRBV30 and TRBJ2-7; D perhaps matches TRBD1 (5 bases). Looked up from germline, CDR1 is GTSNPN and CDR2 is SVGIG (reference sequence). The CDR3 runs to 11 residues. V lost 3 bases to trimming and J lost 3 bases, with 6 bases between them. The CDR3 bases are TGTGCCTGGAGCCAGGGCTACGAGCAGTACTTC. Protein product: CAWSQGYEQYF.

Remarks on this clone: The same CDR3 also results from other DNA sequences found in this sample. CDR3 sequence reads: CASSASPNSPLHF. As DNA, the CDR3 is TGTGCCAGCAGCGCCAGTCCCAATTCACCCCTCCACTTT. The rearrangement links TRBV7-3 to TRBJ1-6; D remains ambiguous. Germline V gene data show CDR1 as SGHTA and CDR2 as FQGTGA. With 5 bases removed from V and 7 bases from J, the gap between germline ends came to 9 bases. The CDR3 loop spans 13 amino acids.

This chain's CDR3 is CAWSNQAGRTDTQYF. In nucleotides, the CDR3 is TGTGCCTGGAGCAATCAAGCGGGTCGCACAGATACGCAGTATTTT. This sequence joins TRBV30 and TRBJ2-3, with D maybe TRBD2 (6 bases). The length of the CDR3 is 15 residues. Trimming cost V 3 bases and J 1 base, with 14 bases left between them. Germline V gives CDR1 GTSNPN, CDR2 SVGIG (reference sequence).

The chain carries TRBV2 and TRBJ2-1, with D possibly TRBD1 on 5 matching bases. This CDR3 contains 15 residues. Trimming removed 4 bases at V and 7 bases at J, with 17 bases between. Germline assignment: CDR1 SNHLY and CDR2 FYNNEI. The CDR3 loop is CASSARQGNTNEQFF. The DNA for the CDR3 is TGTGCCAGCAGTGCGCGGCAGGGCAATACAAATGAGCAGTTCTTC.

The chain combines TRBV7-9 with TRBJ2-1; 7 bases match TRBD2. The germline CDR1 and CDR2 sequences are SEHNR and FQNEAQ (reference sequence). The CDR3 has 13 amino acids. Germline trimming cut 3 bases from V and 5 bases from J; bases unmatched to any gene: 1. CDR3 loop: CASSLAGDNEQFF. Here the CDR3 DNA reads TGTGCCAGCAGCTTGGCGGGAGACAATGAGCAGTTCTTC.

This chain uses TRBV5-5 with TRBJ2-3; 7 positions match TRBD2. Germline trimming cut 1 base from V and 0 bases from J; bases unmatched to any gene: 11. The CDR3 covers 18 residues. Germline V CDR1 and CDR2: SGHKS, YYEKEE (reference sequence). The DNA for the CDR3 is TGTGCCAGCAGCTTGAGTTCGCTAGCGGTATATAGCACAGATACGCAGTATTTT. Amino acid sequence: CASSLSSLAVYSTDTQYF. The full variable domain, rest sourced from reference TRBV5-5 and TRBJ2-3, is DAGVTQSPTHLIKTRGQQVTLRCSPISGHKSVSWYQQVLGQGPQFIFQYYEKEERGRGNFPDRFSARQFPNYSSELNVNALLLGDSALYLCASSLSSLAVYSTDTQYFGPGTRLTVL.

This clone was counted once. The sample carries other DNA sequences with the same CDR3. This chain connects TRBV6-1 to TRBJ1-6, with TRBD1 matching over 9 bases. Looked up from germline, CDR1 is MNHNS and CDR2 is SASEGT. J was trimmed by 6 bases and V by 2 bases; bases with no gene match: 5. The CDR3 contains 16 residues. The CDR3 loop reads CASSERTGVRNSPLHF. The CDR3 DNA is TGTGCCAGCAGTGAAAGGACAGGGGTCCGTAATTCACCCCTCCACTTT.

This clone was detected only once. The V and J genes are TRBV28 and TRBJ1-1; no firm D call. The V and J ends lost 5 bases and 3 bases respectively, with 16 bases between them. The CDR3 length is 15 residues. CDR1 and CDR2 (germline): MDHEN, SYDVKM. Here the CDR3 DNA reads TGTGCCAGCAGTCCAATACTTGGGCTCCACACTGAAGCTTTCTTT. Residues: CASSPILGLHTEAFF.

J is TRBJ2-7 and V is TRBV27; D possibly corresponds to TRBD2 (5 bases). V lost 6 bases, J lost 6 bases, and 12 bases lay in between. The CDR3 is 12 residues long. Germline-derived CDR1 and CDR2 are MNHEY and SMNVEV (reference sequence). CDR3 coding DNA: TGTGCCAGCAGCCGGCCCGCGGGCGAGCAGTACTTC. This codes for CASSRPAGEQYF.